The subject of this entry is one T cell receptor (beta chain). As yet, its antigen is unknown. Time point denoted: cycle 4 day 1 (C4D1), after 6 weeks of nivolumab. Each patient experienced a relapse that followed autologous stem cell transplantation, and brentuximab vedotin exposure varied. Here immunoSEQ multiplex PCR was the method, and the copy in TCRdb shows in-frame clones only, minus some. Among 75,000 to 100,000 clones listed, roughly 91% were seen once. This record belongs to a study of PD-1 blockade in classical Hodgkin lymphoma. Study-wide context: Patients were treated with nivolumab at 3 mg/kg, and this was given intravenously every 2 weeks.

Study outcomes and limitations: Complete responders had baseline diversity similar to newly diagnosed patients. Newly diagnosed patients were reported to start with lower TCR diversity than healthy donors.

The CDR3 contains 15 residues. V lost 5 bases and J lost 4; bases outside the gene matches: 8. CDR1 MGHDK and CDR2 SYGVNS come from the germline V gene. This chain connects TRBV25-1 to TRBJ2-7; 10 bases are shared with TRBD1. Sequences were derived from peripheral blood mononuclear cells (PBMCs), sampled before the fourth cycle of nivolumab. This receptor was taken from a human donor with classical Hodgkin lymphoma. The CDR3, as DNA: TGTGCCAGCAGTATCCGGGACAGGGGATTGTACGAGCAGTACTTC. Residues: CASSIRDRGLYEQYF.